The text below deals with one TCR beta chain. Amplified regions were TCR beta CDR3 sequences from RNA transcripts. Carried out on the TCR CDR3, a first-round RT-PCR used the HTBI primer set. TCRdb re-called the multiplex PCR reads through MiXCR, storing one row per CDR3 protein. Of under 400,000 distinct CDR3 sequences in the sample, roughly 25% are singletons; the top ten hold about 73%. These data belong to a study of T cells in Graves' hyperthyroidism and ophthalmopathy. The clonotype originates from a man aged 50 or older with Graves' hyperthyroidism. The sample was blood.

The CDR3 here is CSASGLARQETQYF. CDR3 nucleotide sequence: TGCAGTGCTAGTGGACTAGCGAGACAAGAGACCCAGTACTTC. V is TRBV20-1 and J is TRBJ2-5; 9 bases are shared with TRBD2. CDR1 is DFQATT and CDR2 is SNEGSKA in the germline V gene (reference sequence). With V trimmed by 3 bases and J by 2 bases, 4 bases remained unmatched. This CDR3 contains 14 residues.